This T cell receptor (beta chain) was obtained from a study of blood T cell repertoires in COVID-19. Study at large: The United States, Italy and Spain supplied acute and convalescent COVID-19 samples. PBMCs, B-cell-depleted T cells, or T cells were the source of the cDNA or gDNA that made up the material.

Trimming took 3 bases from V and 2 from J; bases not matched to a gene: 3. The CDR3 consists of 15 residues. Germline V gives CDR1 MGHDK, CDR2 SYGVNS. Per the authors' pipeline: Reference gene primer amplification yielded estimated nucleated cell counts. Data came from immunoSEQ multiplex PCR; TCRdb stores just in-frame clones and leaves some out. D and trimming come from the DNA, and the V and J calls and clone size come from that table. This sample has 150,000 to 200,000 clones; approximately 85% occur once, and the top ten carry about 9.1%. This clone has just a few counts. Specimen: peripheral blood. The TCR sequence derives from a woman older than 75 with acute or convalescent COVID-19. The chain joins TRBV25-1 to TRBJ1-3; 8 positions match TRBD1. The CDR3 loop reads CASSERTGTGNTIYF. The CDR3 nucleotides are TGTGCCAGCAGTGAGAGGACAGGGACTGGAAACACCATATATTTT.